This is a list of T cell receptor beta chains from one sample in a study of blood T cell repertoires in COVID-19. The method was immunoSEQ multiplex PCR; TCRdb's version includes in-frame clones alone and lacks a portion of them. The profile covers about 200,000 clones, with about 84% appearing a single time and around 5.7% taken by the ten largest. The sequenced sample consisted of PBMCs or T cells enriched from blood (not recorded which). These TCRs come from a man aged 40-49 years with acute COVID-19. CDR3s include the opening cysteine and the closing phenylalanine or tryptophan. The order of the fields is J gene, clone size, D gene, V gene, CDR3 DNA, CDR3 protein. D genes are given only for firm matches. The size entry is marked missing in some rows and otherwise reads once, few, many or a size class.

j_gene: TRBJ2-7; abundance: NA; d_gene: NA; v_gene: TRBV29-1; CDR3nt: TGCAGCGTTGCCACAGGGGGGGCCTACGAGCAGTACTTC; CDR3aa: CSVATGGAYEQYF
j_gene: TRBJ2-6; abundance: NA; d_gene: TRBD1; v_gene: TRBV9; CDR3nt: TGTGCCAGCAGCGGAGGGGGACAGTTCCCCTCTGGGGCCAACGTCCTGACTTTC; CDR3aa: CASSGGGQFPSGANVLTF
j_gene: TRBJ2-2; abundance: NA; d_gene: TRBD2; v_gene: TRBV5-1; CDR3nt: TGCGCCAGCAGCTTGGAAGGACTAGCGGGATTTGCGGAGCTGTTTTTT; CDR3aa: CASSLEGLAGFAELFF
j_gene: TRBJ2-1; abundance: once; d_gene: TRBD2; v_gene: TRBV29-1; CDR3nt: TGCAGCGTTGTAGCGGGAGGGCCGGTGGTAAATGAGCAGTTCTTC; CDR3aa: CSVVAGGPVVNEQFF
j_gene: TRBJ1-1; abundance: once; d_gene: TRBD1; v_gene: TRBV5-1; CDR3nt: TGCGCCAGCAGCGAGACAGGGGGCTTGTACACTGAAGCTTTCTTT; CDR3aa: CASSETGGLYTEAFF
j_gene: TRBJ1-1; abundance: NA; d_gene: NA; v_gene: TRBV12-3/TRBV12-4; CDR3nt: TGTGCCAGCAGCAGGCAGGGGAACACTGAAGCTTTCTTT; CDR3aa: CASSRQGNTEAFF
j_gene: TRBJ2-7; abundance: NA; d_gene: NA; v_gene: TRBV6-6; CDR3nt: TGTGCCAGCAGTCCCCTAGCGAGTTACGAGCAGTACTTC; CDR3aa: CASSPLASYEQYF
j_gene: TRBJ2-2; abundance: few; d_gene: NA; v_gene: TRBV5-4; CDR3nt: TGTGCCAGCAGCCCCCGGGACGGGAGGAACACCGGGGAGCTGTTTTTT; CDR3aa: CASSPRDGRNTGELFF
j_gene: TRBJ1-5; abundance: NA; d_gene: NA; v_gene: TRBV27; CDR3nt: TGTGCCAGCAGTAGCTCGGGGGAGAGCAATCAGCCCCAGCATTTT; CDR3aa: CASSSSGESNQPQHF
j_gene: TRBJ2-1; abundance: NA; d_gene: NA; v_gene: TRBV7-8; CDR3nt: TGTGCCAGCAGGAGGGAGGTAGGGATCTGGCCTGAGCAGTTCTTC; CDR3aa: CASRREVGIWPEQFF
j_gene: TRBJ2-2; abundance: NA; d_gene: NA; v_gene: TRBV29-1; CDR3nt: TGCAGCGCCACGAGAGAGCGGAACACCGGGGAGCTGTTTTTT; CDR3aa: CSATRERNTGELFF
j_gene: TRBJ2-1; abundance: NA; d_gene: TRBD2; v_gene: TRBV9; CDR3nt: TGTGCCAGCAGCGTAGGACTAGCTAGTGAGCAGTTCTTC; CDR3aa: CASSVGLASEQFF
j_gene: TRBJ2-2; abundance: NA; d_gene: NA; v_gene: TRBV6-4; CDR3nt: TGTGCCAGCAGTGACGGTAGCGTGAACACCGGGGAGCTGTTTTTT; CDR3aa: CASSDGSVNTGELFF
j_gene: TRBJ1-2; abundance: NA; d_gene: TRBD1; v_gene: TRBV6-5; CDR3nt: TGTGCCAGCAGAGGGGACAGGTTCCATGGCTACACCTTC; CDR3aa: CASRGDRFHGYTF
j_gene: TRBJ2-1; abundance: NA; d_gene: TRBD2; v_gene: TRBV4-3; CDR3nt: TGCGCCAGCAGCCACCTAGCGACTAGCGGGAGGGCCAGGTATGAGCAGTTCTTC; CDR3aa: CASSHLATSGRARYEQFF
j_gene: TRBJ1-2; abundance: NA; d_gene: NA; v_gene: TRBV5-1; CDR3nt: TGCGCCAGCAGCCAACCGTCAGACAGCACACAAGGCTACACCTTC; CDR3aa: CASSQPSDSTQGYTF
j_gene: TRBJ1-5; abundance: NA; d_gene: NA; v_gene: TRBV19; CDR3nt: TGTGCCAGTAGTATAGATAGGAGGGATTGGCAGCCCCAGCATTTT; CDR3aa: CASSIDRRDWQPQHF
j_gene: TRBJ2-7; abundance: NA; d_gene: NA; v_gene: TRBV7-2; CDR3nt: TGTGCCAGCAGCTTTTTTGGACTCCCCTACGAGCAGTACTTC; CDR3aa: CASSFFGLPYEQYF
j_gene: TRBJ2-1; abundance: NA; d_gene: TRBD2; v_gene: TRBV5-4; CDR3nt: TGTGCCAGCAGCTTGGGGGGGCCGAATAGCGGGACGGGCAATGAGCAGTTCTTC; CDR3aa: CASSLGGPNSGTGNEQFF
j_gene: TRBJ2-7; abundance: few; d_gene: NA; v_gene: TRBV5-4; CDR3nt: TGTGCCAGCAGCTTCAATGGCCTCTACGAGCAGTACTTC; CDR3aa: CASSFNGLYEQYF
j_gene: TRBJ2-3; abundance: NA; d_gene: NA; v_gene: TRBV7-3; CDR3nt: TGTGCCAGCAGCTCGGGAACGTTCTCAGGCACAGATACGCAGTATTTT; CDR3aa: CASSSGTFSGTDTQYF
j_gene: TRBJ2-5; abundance: once; d_gene: TRBD1; v_gene: TRBV5-1; CDR3nt: TGCGCCAGCAGCAATCCAGGGGGCGGCCAAGAGACCCAGTACTTC; CDR3aa: CASSNPGGGQETQYF
j_gene: TRBJ1-3; abundance: NA; d_gene: NA; v_gene: TRBV7-2; CDR3nt: TGTGCCAGCAGCTCAAGCTTATCTGGAAACACCATATATTTT; CDR3aa: CASSSSLSGNTIYF
j_gene: TRBJ1-4; abundance: NA; d_gene: TRBD1; v_gene: TRBV4-1; CDR3nt: TGCGCCAGCAGCCTTACAGGGGGCGTAGGTGAAAAACTGTTTTTT; CDR3aa: CASSLTGGVGEKLFF
j_gene: TRBJ2-7; abundance: NA; d_gene: TRBD1; v_gene: TRBV6-6; CDR3nt: TGTGCCAGCAGTTACCCGACAGGGGCCTACGAGCAGTACTTC; CDR3aa: CASSYPTGAYEQYF
j_gene: TRBJ1-6; abundance: NA; d_gene: NA; v_gene: TRBV6-5; CDR3nt: TGTGCCAGCAGGCCTACAGGGTTTAACTCACCCCTCCACTTT; CDR3aa: CASRPTGFNSPLHF
j_gene: TRBJ1-4; abundance: once; d_gene: NA; v_gene: TRBV3-1/TRBV3-2; CDR3nt: TGTGCCAGCAGCCAAGTTCACGGTCAGGCTGAAAAACTGTTTTTT; CDR3aa: CASSQVHGQAEKLFF
j_gene: TRBJ2-2; abundance: NA; d_gene: TRBD1; v_gene: TRBV6-5; CDR3nt: TGTGCCAGCAGTTACACCCGACAGGGGAGCACCGGGGAGCTGTTTTTT; CDR3aa: CASSYTRQGSTGELFF
j_gene: TRBJ2-5; abundance: NA; d_gene: TRBD2; v_gene: TRBV7-2; CDR3nt: TGTGCCAGCAGAGCCACTAGCGGAGGGAGGGAGACCCAGTACTTC; CDR3aa: CASRATSGGRETQYF
j_gene: TRBJ2-1; abundance: many; d_gene: NA; v_gene: TRBV6-5; CDR3nt: TGTGCCAGCAGTTACCCCAGTCCTTCAGGGTTCTTC; CDR3aa: CASSYPSPSGFF
j_gene: TRBJ1-1; abundance: few; d_gene: NA; v_gene: TRBV5-1; CDR3nt: TGCGCCAGCAGCTTGTACCAGATCGGACACTCGAACACTGAAGCTTTCTTT; CDR3aa: CASSLYQIGHSNTEAFF
j_gene: TRBJ2-2; abundance: NA; d_gene: TRBD1; v_gene: TRBV6-4; CDR3nt: TGTGCCAGCAGTGTCGGGGGGACAGGGGTTACCGGGGAGCTGTTTTTT; CDR3aa: CASSVGGTGVTGELFF